This T cell receptor (beta chain) was observed in a study of T-cell memory formation after mild COVID-19. Across the study: Each donor largely had its own TCR clusters. Broader study findings: Second-wave clones with a day 37 peak had unconfirmed SARS-CoV-2 specificity. The finding that pre-infection memory included some responding clones suggested that cross-reactive memory joined.

Employing constant-segment primers, 5'RACE generated TCR alpha and TCR beta cDNA libraries bearing sample barcodes and UMIs. In TCRdb, the 5' RACE reads were re-called with MiXCR into one record per CDR3 protein. Of 120,000 to 150,000 distinct CDR3 sequences in the sample, approximately 6% were seen once. Many counts were recorded for this clonotype. Its antigen is still unknown. V shed 1 base, J shed 10 bases, and the junction held 2 bases outside the gene matches. CDR3 size: 12 residues. CDR1 and CDR2 (germline): SEHNR, FQNEAQ (reference sequence). This chain uses TRBV7-9 with TRBJ1-1, with TRBD1 identical over 8 bases. This sequence originates from an adult woman who had mild COVID-19 (a few samples of this study predate the infection). Cell type and time point are not known. The sequencing input was PBMCs or a T cell subset sorted from them (not recorded which). This CDR3 is CASSLGTGGAFF. The CDR3 region has the DNA TGTGCCAGCAGCTTAGGTACAGGGGGAGCTTTCTTT.